Sequencing of this T cell receptor beta chain was carried out in a study of beta chain features in type 1 diabetes. The study, taken as a whole, reports: When VDJ junctions were examined, type 1 diabetes patients showed fewer insertions and more deletions.

Every isolated RNA sample was fully reverse transcribed, so sequencing captured expressed TCRB transcripts. Here immunoSEQ multiplex PCR was the method, and the copy in TCRdb shows in-frame clones only, minus some. Of about 360,000 clones listed, roughly 13% were seen once; the top ten hold more than 0.015%. Germline values: CDR1 SGDLS, CDR2 YYNGEE. The CDR3 runs to 13 residues. Trimming took 4 bases from V and 8 from J, leaving 13 bases between them. This clone was detected only a few times. Its matching antigen is unknown. The TCR sequence derives from a man aged 18 to 29 in good health. Material: naive CD4+ T cells from blood. The chain couples TRBV9 to TRBJ2-1; D is unresolved. CDR3 nucleotide sequence: TGTGCCAGCAGCCTAGTCTTCGGAGATGAGCAGTTCTTC. The encoded protein is CASSLVFGDEQFF.